This is a list of T cell receptor beta chains from one sample in a study of technical replicates of blood from a handful of donors. The table came from immunoSEQ multiplex PCR; TCRdb's copy has only in-frame clones and leaves some out. The repertoire holds 60,000 to 80,000 clones, with approximately 90% as singletons. Sample: PBMCs. The receptors shown here come from a human donor in good health. Some clones in this sample may be carry-over from other donors' samples. The CDR3 runs from the conserved cysteine through the conserved F or W. D genes are given only for firm matches. The size entry is marked missing in some rows and otherwise reads once, few, many or a size class.

CDR3aa: CASSPDRENTEAFF
CDR3nt: TGCGCCAGCAGCCCAGACAGGGAGAACACTGAAGCTTTCTTT
v_gene: TRBV4-3
abundance: NA
j_gene: TRBJ1-1
d_gene: TRBD1

CDR3aa: CSVYRGREAGELFF
CDR3nt: TGCAGCGTTTATCGCGGGAGGGAGGCCGGGGAGCTGTTTTTT
v_gene: TRBV29-1
abundance: NA
j_gene: TRBJ2-2
d_gene: TRBD2

CDR3aa: CASSSPRGGGTDTQYF
CDR3nt: TGTGCCAGCAGCTCTCCCCGCGGGGGGGGCACAGATACGCAGTATTTT
v_gene: TRBV7-9
abundance: NA
j_gene: TRBJ2-3
d_gene: TRBD2

CDR3aa: CASRSRTGNEKLFF
CDR3nt: TGTGCCAGCAGGTCAAGGACGGGAAATGAAAAACTGTTTTTT
v_gene: TRBV7-9
abundance: NA
j_gene: TRBJ1-4
d_gene: NA

CDR3aa: CASSLGGGAEETQYF
CDR3nt: TGTGCCAGCAGCTTAGGCGGGGGGGCCGAAGAGACCCAGTACTTC
v_gene: TRBV7-2
abundance: NA
j_gene: TRBJ2-5
d_gene: TRBD2

CDR3aa: CASSEGNRTSGRASGANVLTF
CDR3nt: TGTGCCAGCAGCGAGGGGAACCGGACTAGCGGGAGGGCGTCTGGGGCCAACGTCCTGACTTTC
v_gene: TRBV9
abundance: NA
j_gene: TRBJ2-6
d_gene: TRBD2

CDR3aa: CASSAGLDNEQFF
CDR3nt: TGTGCCAGCAGTGCGGGACTAGACAATGAGCAGTTCTTC
v_gene: TRBV2
abundance: NA
j_gene: TRBJ2-1
d_gene: TRBD2

CDR3aa: CASSGGTAANGYTF
CDR3nt: TGTGCCAGCAGTGGTGGGACAGCCGCGAACGGCTACACCTTC
v_gene: TRBV2
abundance: NA
j_gene: TRBJ1-2
d_gene: TRBD1

CDR3aa: CASSLQGEMGLTDTQYF
CDR3nt: TGTGCCAGCAGCTTACAGGGGGAGATGGGATTAACAGATACGCAGTATTTT
v_gene: TRBV5-6
abundance: NA
j_gene: TRBJ2-3
d_gene: TRBD1

CDR3aa: CASSQNPIYEQYF
CDR3nt: TGTGCCAGCAGCCAAAACCCTATCTACGAGCAGTACTTC
v_gene: TRBV14
abundance: NA
j_gene: TRBJ2-7
d_gene: NA

CDR3aa: CASSEGPGLKAEKLFF
CDR3nt: TGTGCCAGCAGTGAAGGGCCAGGGTTGAAGGCTGAAAAACTGTTTTTT
v_gene: TRBV6-1
abundance: once
j_gene: TRBJ1-4
d_gene: NA

CDR3aa: CASSPGGQGGLDTQYF
CDR3nt: TGCGCCAGCAGCCCAGGGGGGCAGGGGGGATTGGATACGCAGTATTTT
v_gene: TRBV5-1
abundance: NA
j_gene: TRBJ2-3
d_gene: NA

CDR3aa: CAATSGRNNEQFF
CDR3nt: TGTGCCGCGACTAGCGGGAGGAACAATGAGCAGTTCTTC
v_gene: TRBV19
abundance: NA
j_gene: TRBJ2-1
d_gene: TRBD2

CDR3aa: CASSSQGSYNEQFF
CDR3nt: TGTGCCAGCAGTTCTCAGGGGTCCTACAATGAGCAGTTCTTC
v_gene: TRBV27
abundance: NA
j_gene: TRBJ2-1
d_gene: NA

CDR3aa: CAPRAGGMSLLADTQYF
CDR3nt: TGTGCCCCCCGCGCAGGGGGCATGTCGCTGCTCGCAGATACGCAGTATTTT
v_gene: TRBV30
abundance: NA
j_gene: TRBJ2-3
d_gene: TRBD1

CDR3aa: CATSRGDRSSYEQYF
CDR3nt: TGTGCCACCAGCAGAGGGGACAGGAGCTCCTACGAGCAGTACTTC
v_gene: TRBV15
abundance: NA
j_gene: TRBJ2-7
d_gene: TRBD1

CDR3aa: CASSKDRNTEAFF
CDR3nt: TGTGCCAGCAGCAAGGACAGGAACACTGAAGCTTTCTTT
v_gene: TRBV7-8
abundance: NA
j_gene: TRBJ1-1
d_gene: NA

CDR3aa: CASSMNLPDTQYF
CDR3nt: TGTGCCAGTAGTATGAACTTGCCAGATACGCAGTATTTT
v_gene: TRBV19
abundance: NA
j_gene: TRBJ2-3
d_gene: NA

CDR3aa: CASSSSGVGYTF
CDR3nt: TGTGCCAGCAGCTCCTCAGGGGTCGGCTACACCTTC
v_gene: TRBV7-2
abundance: NA
j_gene: TRBJ1-2
d_gene: NA

CDR3aa: CASSLRGHGYTF
CDR3nt: TGTGCCAGCAGTTTACGTGGGCATGGCTACACCTTC
v_gene: TRBV28
abundance: NA
j_gene: TRBJ1-2
d_gene: NA

CDR3aa: CASSRRTGWDTEAFF
CDR3nt: TGTGCCAGTAGTCGCCGGACAGGGTGGGACACTGAAGCTTTCTTT
v_gene: TRBV19
abundance: NA
j_gene: TRBJ1-1
d_gene: TRBD1

CDR3aa: CASTWGGPGEQYF
CDR3nt: TGTGCCAGCACCTGGGGGGGGCCAGGCGAGCAGTACTTC
v_gene: TRBV7-2
abundance: NA
j_gene: TRBJ2-7
d_gene: NA

CDR3aa: CASSLTAYNEQFF
CDR3nt: TGTGCCAGCAGCTTAACGGCCTACAATGAGCAGTTCTTC
v_gene: TRBV5-4
abundance: NA
j_gene: TRBJ2-1
d_gene: NA

CDR3aa: CASRDGTSSSPLHF
CDR3nt: TGTGCCAGCAGAGACGGGACAAGTTCTTCACCCCTCCACTTT
v_gene: TRBV7-2
abundance: few
j_gene: TRBJ1-6
d_gene: NA

CDR3aa: CAWSLGGGIRQYF
CDR3nt: TGTGCCTGGAGCCTGGGGGGAGGGATTCGGCAGTACTTC
v_gene: TRBV30
abundance: once
j_gene: TRBJ2-7
d_gene: TRBD2

CDR3aa: CASGPSPDSYEQYF
CDR3nt: TGTGCCAGCGGCCCGTCGCCAGACTCTTACGAGCAGTACTTC
v_gene: TRBV7-8
abundance: NA
j_gene: TRBJ2-7
d_gene: NA

CDR3aa: CASADSSGYNEQFF
CDR3nt: TGTGCCAGTGCGGACTCGAGCGGTTACAATGAGCAGTTCTTC
v_gene: TRBV2
abundance: NA
j_gene: TRBJ2-1
d_gene: NA

CDR3aa: CAWSVQETQYF
CDR3nt: TGTGCCTGGAGCGTTCAAGAGACCCAGTACTTC
v_gene: TRBV30
abundance: NA
j_gene: TRBJ2-5
d_gene: NA

CDR3aa: CASSATISGLYEQYF
CDR3nt: TGTGCCAGCAGTGCCACAATTAGCGGGCTCTACGAGCAGTACTTC
v_gene: TRBV6-1
abundance: NA
j_gene: TRBJ2-7
d_gene: TRBD2

CDR3aa: CASSPFLGRSYEQYF
CDR3nt: TGTGCCAGCTCACCATTCTTGGGCAGATCCTACGAGCAGTACTTC
v_gene: TRBV18
abundance: NA
j_gene: TRBJ2-7
d_gene: NA

CDR3aa: CASSNSGGSSDEQYF
CDR3nt: TGTGCCAGCAGCAACTCGGGCGGGAGTAGCGACGAGCAGTACTTC
v_gene: TRBV4-2
abundance: NA
j_gene: TRBJ2-7
d_gene: TRBD2

CDR3aa: CASTGTSGKETQYF
CDR3nt: TGTGCCAGCACCGGGACTAGCGGGAAAGAGACCCAGTACTTC
v_gene: TRBV2
abundance: NA
j_gene: TRBJ2-5
d_gene: TRBD2

CDR3aa: CASSPRAGGDQPQHF
CDR3nt: TGTGCCAGCAGCCCCCGGGCAGGGGGCGATCAGCCCCAGCATTTT
v_gene: TRBV11-2
abundance: few
j_gene: TRBJ1-5
d_gene: TRBD1

CDR3aa: CASSFRVEKNSGNTIYF
CDR3nt: TGCGCCAGCAGCTTCAGGGTGGAGAAAAACTCTGGAAACACCATATATTTT
v_gene: TRBV4-1
abundance: NA
j_gene: TRBJ1-3
d_gene: NA

CDR3aa: CASSQDSPLGEQYF
CDR3nt: TGCGCCAGCAGCCAGGACAGCCCATTGGGGGAGCAGTACTTC
v_gene: TRBV5-1
abundance: NA
j_gene: TRBJ2-7
d_gene: NA

CDR3aa: CASSLAGTQGYEQYF
CDR3nt: TGTGCCAGCAGCCTCGCCGGGACTCAAGGCTACGAGCAGTACTTC
v_gene: TRBV7-2
abundance: NA
j_gene: TRBJ2-7
d_gene: NA

CDR3aa: CASWGVGNQPQHF
CDR3nt: TGTGCCAGTTGGGGGGTCGGCAATCAGCCCCAGCATTTT
v_gene: TRBV19
abundance: NA
j_gene: TRBJ1-5
d_gene: NA

CDR3aa: CASSPDRDGKLFF
CDR3nt: TGTGCCAGCAGCCCCGACAGGGACGGAAAACTGTTTTTT
v_gene: TRBV5-6
abundance: NA
j_gene: TRBJ1-4
d_gene: TRBD1

CDR3aa: CASSFGTSGRNEQFF
CDR3nt: TGTGCCAGCAGCTTCGGGACTAGCGGGAGAAATGAGCAGTTCTTC
v_gene: TRBV7-9
abundance: NA
j_gene: TRBJ2-1
d_gene: TRBD2

CDR3aa: CASSLQPGQGNYNEQFF
CDR3nt: TGCGCCAGCAGCTTGCAGCCGGGACAGGGGAACTACAATGAGCAGTTCTTC
v_gene: TRBV5-1
abundance: NA
j_gene: TRBJ2-1
d_gene: TRBD1

CDR3aa: CASSYRPGARTDTQYF
CDR3nt: TGTGCCAGCAGCTACCGACCAGGGGCGCGCACAGATACGCAGTATTTT
v_gene: TRBV7-2
abundance: NA
j_gene: TRBJ2-3
d_gene: NA

CDR3aa: CASSFETGFSPLHF
CDR3nt: TGCGCCAGCAGCTTTGAGACAGGGTTTTCACCCCTCCACTTT
v_gene: TRBV5-1
abundance: NA
j_gene: TRBJ1-6
d_gene: TRBD1

CDR3aa: CASSQVGLAYEQYF
CDR3nt: TGCGCCAGCAGCCAAGTGGGACTAGCCTACGAGCAGTACTTC
v_gene: TRBV4-1
abundance: few
j_gene: TRBJ2-7
d_gene: TRBD2

CDR3aa: CASSSSGYETQYF
CDR3nt: TGTGCCAGTAGTTCATCCGGGTATGAGACCCAGTACTTC
v_gene: TRBV19
abundance: NA
j_gene: TRBJ2-5
d_gene: NA

CDR3aa: CASSGPGLANIQYF
CDR3nt: TGTGCCAGCAGTGGGCCCGGACTAGCAAACATTCAGTACTTC
v_gene: TRBV6-1
abundance: NA
j_gene: TRBJ2-4
d_gene: TRBD2

CDR3aa: CASSLGQGYDTQYF
CDR3nt: TGTGCCAGCAGCTTAGGCCAGGGGTACGATACGCAGTATTTT
v_gene: TRBV7-9
abundance: NA
j_gene: TRBJ2-3
d_gene: NA

CDR3aa: CASSRAQSPSYEQYF
CDR3nt: TGTGCCAGCAGCCGTGCACAGTCCCCTTCCTACGAGCAGTACTTC
v_gene: TRBV21-1
abundance: NA
j_gene: TRBJ2-7
d_gene: NA

CDR3aa: CASSPRQYSSYEQYF
CDR3nt: TGTGCCAGCTCACCGAGACAGTATAGCTCCTACGAGCAGTACTTC
v_gene: TRBV18
abundance: NA
j_gene: TRBJ2-7
d_gene: NA

CDR3aa: CASSDPGVKNIQYF
CDR3nt: TGTGCCAGCAGTGATCCAGGGGTAAAAAACATTCAGTACTTC
v_gene: TRBV2
abundance: NA
j_gene: TRBJ2-4
d_gene: NA

CDR3aa: CASSQWVNVGQGGNQPQHF
CDR3nt: TGCGCCAGCAGCCAATGGGTTAATGTGGGACAGGGAGGGAATCAGCCCCAGCATTTT
v_gene: TRBV4-1
abundance: NA
j_gene: TRBJ1-5
d_gene: TRBD1